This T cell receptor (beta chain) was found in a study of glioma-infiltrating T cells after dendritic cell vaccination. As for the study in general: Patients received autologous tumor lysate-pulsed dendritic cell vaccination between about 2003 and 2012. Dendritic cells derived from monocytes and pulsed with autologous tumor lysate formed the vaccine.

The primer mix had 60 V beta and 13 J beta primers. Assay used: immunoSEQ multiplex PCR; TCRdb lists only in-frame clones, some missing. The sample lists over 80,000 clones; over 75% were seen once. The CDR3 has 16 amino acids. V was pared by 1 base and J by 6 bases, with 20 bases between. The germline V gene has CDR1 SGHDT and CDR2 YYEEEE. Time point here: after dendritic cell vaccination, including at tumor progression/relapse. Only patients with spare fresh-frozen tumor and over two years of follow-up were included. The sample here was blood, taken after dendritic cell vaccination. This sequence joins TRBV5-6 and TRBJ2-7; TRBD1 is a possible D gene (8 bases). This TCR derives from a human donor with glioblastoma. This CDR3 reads CASSLRGGQGAAEQYV. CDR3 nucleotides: TGTGCCAGCAGCTTGAGGGGGGGTCAGGGGGCGGCCGAGCAGTACGTC.